The 27 T cell receptor beta chains below all came from one sample that was sequenced in a study of blood T cell repertoires in COVID-19. Repertoires were generated with immunoSEQ multiplex PCR, while TCRdb's copy carries only in-frame clones and drops some. This table has around 220,000 clones, around nine tenths appearing once. Sequenced: peripheral blood. Receptor source: a man aged 18-30 years with active or convalescent COVID-19.

The rearrangement uses TRBV3-1 (or the pseudogene TRBV3-2) and TRBJ2-1; 14 bases line up with TRBD2. The CDR3 contains 18 residues. With 0 bases clipped from V and 4 bases from J, the junction kept 5 bases outside the gene matches. Germline CDR1 reads LGHDT; CDR2 reads YNNKEL (reference sequence). Here the CDR3 DNA reads TGTGCCAGCAGCCAAGACGGGACTAGCGGGAGAACGTACAATGAGCAGTTCTTC. Amino acid sequence: CASSQDGTSGRTYNEQFF.

The chain employs TRBV19 and TRBJ1-2; D is uncertain. CDR1 and CDR2 from the germline V gene are LNHDA and SQIVND (reference sequence). CDR3 length: 12 amino acids. Deletions cut 4 bases from V and 2 bases from J, with 5 bases between. The CDR3 loop is CASSKQNYGYTF. CDR3 sequence (DNA): TGTGCCAGTAGTAAACAGAACTATGGCTACACCTTC.

The chain joins TRBV24-1 to TRBJ2-1; the match to TRBD2 covers 10 bases. The CDR3 has 17 residues. V was clipped by 3 bases and J by 0 bases; unmatched bases: 4. Germline V gives CDR1 KGHDR, CDR2 SFDVKD. CDR3 DNA sequence: TGTGCCACCAGTGATGATTCTAGCGGGGGCTCCTACAATGAGCAGTTCTTC. The encoded protein is CATSDDSSGGSYNEQFF.

The chain combines TRBV6-2 or TRBV6-3 with TRBJ2-1; TRBD1 might be the D (7 bases). Trimming stripped 7 bases from V and 6 bases from J, with 22 bases between. Germline CDR1 and CDR2: MNHEY and SVGEGT. The CDR3 is 16 amino acids. CDR3 sequence (DNA): TGTGCCAGCACCCCGCGGGGCAGGGGGGACGCCAATGAGCAGTTCTTC. It codes for CASTPRGRGDANEQFF.

This clone appeared once. The rearrangement links TRBV6-5 to TRBJ1-1; possibly TRBD1 for D (6 bases). The CDR3 has 13 amino acids. CDR1 is MNHEY, CDR2 SVGAGI, per germline. This CDR3 is CAVCGGGCTEAFF. In nucleotides, the CDR3 is TGTGCAGTATGTGGGGGGGGCTGCACTGAAGCTTTCTTT.

CDR3 amino acids: CASSQDRGGRYNEQFF. The CDR3 DNA reads TGCGCCAGCAGCCAAGATAGAGGGGGCCGGTACAATGAGCAGTTCTTC. The chain uses TRBV4-3 and TRBJ2-1; 7 nucleotides agree with TRBD1. CDR1 and CDR2 from the germline V gene are LGHNA and YSLEER. The CDR3 totals 16 residues. V lost 0 bases, J lost 4 bases, and 6 bases stayed unmatched.

The chain is built from TRBV6-1 and TRBJ2-5; tentative D call: TRBD1 (5 bases). The CDR3 contains 15 residues. Trimming removed 0 bases from V and 4 bases from J, with 12 bases in between. Germline CDR1 is MNHNS and CDR2 is SASEGT. CDR3 in DNA: TGTGCCAGCAGTGAAGCGCCTGCAGGGTCAGAGACCCAGTACTTC. Encoded protein: CASSEAPAGSETQYF.

The chain employs TRBV20-1 and TRBJ2-7, with TRBD2 as a possible D gene (6 bases). The CDR3 is 13 residues long. The germline V and J ends were trimmed by 3 bases and 0 bases, with 9 bases remaining between them. CDR1 is DFQATT and CDR2 is SNEGSKA in the germline V gene (reference sequence). CDR3 sequence: CSASGGGSYEQYF. The CDR3 region has the DNA TGCAGTGCTAGTGGGGGAGGCTCCTACGAGCAGTACTTC.

The chain joins TRBV6-1 to TRBJ1-6, with D maybe TRBD1 (5 bases). The V end lost 3 bases, the J end lost 10 bases, and 19 bases lay between the germline ends. The CDR3 runs 16 residues. The germline V gene encodes CDR1 MNHNS and CDR2 SASEGT. CDR3 sequence reads: CASSESGGSGRSPLHF. The CDR3 coding sequence is TGTGCCAGCAGTGAGTCGGGGGGGTCTGGGCGCTCACCCCTCCACTTT.

The gene calls are TRBV3-1 (or the pseudogene TRBV3-2) and TRBJ2-4, with unresolved D. Deletions cut 4 bases from V and 0 bases from J, with 10 bases between. CDR1 is LGHDT and CDR2 is YNNKEL in the germline V gene (reference sequence). The CDR3 spans 15 residues. CDR3 protein: CASSPGGVAKNIQYF. CDR3 in DNA: TGTGCCAGCAGCCCTGGTGGAGTAGCCAAAAACATTCAGTACTTC.

The chain links TRBV7-2 to TRBJ2-7; possible D gene TRBD1, 6 bases. CDR1 is SGHTA and CDR2 is FQGNSA in the germline V gene. The CDR3 runs 15 residues. Trimming shortened V by 5 bases and J by 3 bases, and 17 bases separated the two germline ends. The CDR3 spells CASSLLMTGRYEQYF. The CDR3 DNA reads TGTGCCAGCAGCCTTCTTATGACAGGCCGCTACGAGCAGTACTTC.

The V and J genes are TRBV4-1 and TRBJ2-3; D unclear. Germline V CDR1 and CDR2: MGHRA, YSYEKL. Trimming took off 0 bases at V and 5 bases at J, with 12 bases between the two ends. The length of the CDR3 is 15 residues. CDR3 in amino acids: CASSQDQAFIDTQYF. CDR3 nucleotide sequence: TGCGCCAGCAGCCAAGATCAGGCCTTTATAGATACGCAGTATTTT.

The V gene is TRBV3-1 (or the pseudogene TRBV3-2), the J gene TRBJ1-5; maybe TRBD1 (5 bases). The germline V gene has CDR1 LGHDT and CDR2 YNNKEL (reference sequence). The V and J ends lost 0 bases and 1 base respectively, with 10 bases between them. CDR3 length: 16 amino acids. The CDR3 loop reads CASSQDPGGSNQPQHF. The CDR3 region has the DNA TGTGCCAGCAGCCAAGATCCGGGGGGAAGCAATCAGCCCCAGCATTTT.

The chain couples TRBV18 to TRBJ1-2; possibly TRBD1 for D (6 bases). This CDR3 contains 17 residues. Germline V lookup: CDR1 KGHSH, CDR2 LQKENI. V lost 3 bases to trimming and J lost 4 bases, with 21 bases between them. The CDR3 here is CASSPTTTEDSVYGYTF. The CDR3 bases are TGTGCCAGCTCACCCACGACAACGGAGGACAGTGTCTATGGCTACACCTTC.

This clone was observed once. This chain links TRBV5-6 with TRBJ1-6, with D unclear. Germline CDR1 reads SGHDT; CDR2 reads YYEEEE. Trimming removed 4 bases at V and 10 bases at J, with 15 bases between. CDR3 length: 14 amino acids. The CDR3 coding sequence is TGTGCCAGCAGCCCGGGAAACCCCGGGTCACCCCTCCACTTT. It specifies CASSPGNPGSPLHF. Combining the CDR3 with reference TRBV5-6 and TRBJ1-6 gives the whole variable domain DAGVTQSPTHLIKTRGQQVTLRCSPKSGHDTVSWYQQALGQGPQFIFQYYEEEERQRGNFPDRFSGHQFPNYSSELNVNALLLGDSALYLCASSPGNPGSPLHFGNGTRLTVT.

The J gene is TRBJ1-1, the V gene TRBV19, with TRBD1 as a possible D gene (5 bases). Trimming left V 6 bases short and J 7 bases short, with 12 bases between. Germline-derived CDR1 and CDR2 are LNHDA and SQIVND (reference sequence). The CDR3 contains 12 residues. The CDR3 DNA is TGTGCCAGTAGGAGTCGGGACTTTGAAGCTTTCTTT. Translating gives CASRSRDFEAFF.

The chain links TRBV24-1 to TRBJ2-5, with 8 bases matching TRBD1. The CDR3 is made up of 15 amino acids. Losses at the gene ends were 6 bases for V and 5 bases for J; bases not matched to a gene: 10. CDR1 and CDR2 from the germline V gene are KGHDR and SFDVKD. Here the CDR3 DNA reads TGTGCCACCAGTCCCCCGACAGGGGTCGGGGAGACCCAGTACTTC. Amino acids: CATSPPTGVGETQYF.

The rearrangement joins TRBV12-3 or TRBV12-4 to TRBJ2-1; D possibly corresponds to TRBD1 (8 bases). The CDR3 sequence is 12 residues long. V lost 5 bases and J lost 15, with 17 bases in between. This CDR3 reads CASSGPTGEGFF. The CDR3 DNA is TGTGCCAGCAGTGGACCGACAGGGGAGGGGTTCTTC.

The chain is built from TRBV6-1 and TRBJ1-1, with D uncertain. Trimming took off 2 bases at V and 2 bases at J, with 6 bases between the two ends. Germline lookup yields CDR1 MNHNS and CDR2 SASEGT. This CDR3 is built from 13 residues. CDR3 region: CASSELLNTEAFF. DNA for the CDR3: TGTGCCAGCAGTGAACTTCTCAACACTGAAGCTTTCTTT.

The chain joins TRBV5-1 to TRBJ1-1; 7 nucleotides match TRBD1. The CDR3 has 16 amino acids. The germline CDR1 and CDR2 sequences are SGHRS and YFSETQ. J gave up 5 bases and V 0 bases, and 10 bases lay outside the gene matches. The CDR3 is CASSLGQGRQGTEAFF. CDR3 nucleotide sequence: TGCGCCAGCAGCTTGGGACAGGGCCGGCAGGGGACTGAAGCTTTCTTT.

J is TRBJ1-4 and V is TRBV13; 7 positions match TRBD1. This CDR3 is built from 14 residues. The ends lost 5 bases at V and 5 bases at J; junction bases unmatched: 5. The germline gives CDR1 PRHDT, CDR2 FYEKMQ (reference sequence). This CDR3 is CASSRQGLNEKLFF. CDR3 in DNA: TGTGCCAGCAGCCGACAGGGACTGAATGAAAAACTGTTTTTT.

The CDR3 loop reads CASSSPTGSYNEQFF. The CDR3 nucleotides are TGTGCCAGCAGCTCCCCGACAGGGTCCTACAATGAGCAGTTCTTC. The chain is built from TRBV11-1 and TRBJ2-1; 7 bases match TRBD1. V gave up 4 bases and J gave up 1 base; unmatched junction bases: 4. The CDR3 length is 15 residues. Germline CDR1 and CDR2: SGHAT and FQDESV (reference sequence).

The chain links TRBV18 to TRBJ1-5; 7 nucleotides line up with TRBD1. This CDR3 is 16 amino acids long. V dropped 0 bases and J dropped 1; count of bases not matched to a gene: 3. The germline CDR1 and CDR2 sequences are KGHSH and LQKENI. CDR3 in DNA: TGTGCCAGCTCACCACCTGCACAGGGGAGCAATCAGCCCCAGCATTTT. Its protein product is CASSPPAQGSNQPQHF.

This chain joins TRBV11-2 and TRBJ2-3; possible D gene TRBD2, 6 bases. The V end was cut by 1 base, the J end by 2 bases, with 10 bases between. The CDR3 has 15 residues. Germline values: CDR1 SGHAT, CDR2 FQNNGV. The CDR3 sequence: CASSLVLDYTDTQYF. The CDR3 DNA sequence: TGTGCCAGCAGCTTAGTTTTGGACTACACAGATACGCAGTATTTT.

The V and J genes are TRBV11-1 and TRBJ2-2; 14 nucleotides match TRBD2. V gave up 5 bases and J gave up 6 bases; unmatched junction bases: 5. The length of the CDR3 is 16 residues. Germline V lookup: CDR1 SGHAT, CDR2 FQDESV (reference sequence). In DNA, the CDR3 is TGTGCCAGCAGCACGACTAGCGGGAGGGCCTCCGGGGAGCTGTTTTTT. Encoded protein: CASSTTSGRASGELFF.

V gene TRBV7-8 combines with J gene TRBJ2-6; a possible D gene is TRBD2 (5 bases). The CDR3 extends over 17 amino acids. Trimming removed 3 bases from V and 0 bases from J, with 12 bases in between. The V gene's germline CDR1 is SGHVS and CDR2 FQNEAQ. The CDR3 DNA follows: TGTGCCAGCAGCTTGGAGGTCAAGAGCTCTGGGGCCAACGTCCTGACTTTC. As protein: CASSLEVKSSGANVLTF.

This rearrangement joins TRBV7-9 to TRBJ2-1, with D possibly TRBD1 on 7 matching bases. This CDR3 is built from 14 residues. CDR1 is SEHNR and CDR2 is FQNEAQ in the germline V gene (reference sequence). V was cut by 3 bases and J by 7 bases, with 13 bases left in between. The CDR3 DNA is TGTGCCAGCAGCTTCGCGACAGGGAGGAATGAGCAGTTCTTC. It specifies CASSFATGRNEQFF.